Sequencing of this T cell receptor beta chain was carried out in a study of shared clonotypes between healthy human individuals. Notes on the study in general: Richness estimates generally favored naive over memory subsets.

CDR1 and CDR2 from the germline V gene are GTSNPN and SVGIG (reference sequence). The CDR3 extends over 15 amino acids. V gave up 4 bases and J gave up 0 bases; unmatched junction bases: 6. Generated by immunoSEQ multiplex PCR, the TCRdb table keeps only in-frame clones and is missing some. Of 2,500,000 or so clones detected, about 90% appear once; the ten largest clones hold approximately 0.4%. HIV-negative, healthy adults without recent acute infections or vaccinations were the donors. Notes on this clone: Its target is unknown.

The clonotype comes from a man between 18 and 35 years old in good health. Some clones in this sample may be carry-over from other donors' samples. The chain uses TRBV30 and TRBJ2-3; TRBD1 matches at 8 bases. Sequences were obtained from naive CD4+ T cells from PBMCs. Described subset: CD45RA+ positively selected. The CDR3 sequence: CAWTGGWTSTDTQYF. In DNA, the CDR3 is TGTGCCTGGACAGGGGGCTGGACTAGCACAGATACGCAGTATTTT.